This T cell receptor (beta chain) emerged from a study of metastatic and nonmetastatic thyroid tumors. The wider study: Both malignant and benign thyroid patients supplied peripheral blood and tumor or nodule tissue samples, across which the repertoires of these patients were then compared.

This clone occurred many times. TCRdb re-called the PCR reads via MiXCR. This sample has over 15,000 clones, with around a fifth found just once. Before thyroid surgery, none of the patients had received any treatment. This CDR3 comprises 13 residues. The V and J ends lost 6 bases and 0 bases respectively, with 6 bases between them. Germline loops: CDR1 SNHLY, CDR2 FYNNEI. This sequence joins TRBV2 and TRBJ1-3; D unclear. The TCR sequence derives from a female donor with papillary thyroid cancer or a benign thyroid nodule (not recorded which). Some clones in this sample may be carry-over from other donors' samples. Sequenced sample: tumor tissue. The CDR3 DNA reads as TGTGCCAGCAGAAGGACCTCTGGAAACACCATATATTTT. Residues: CASRRTSGNTIYF.